The 14 T cell receptor beta chains given below trace back to one sample, sequenced in a study of cytomegalovirus exposure and HLA in healthy donors. 60 Vbeta and 13 Jbeta primers were used in PCR. The repertoire was sequenced with immunoSEQ multiplex PCR; TCRdb's copy has only in-frame clones and lacks some. The repertoire holds roughly 120,000 clones, with approximately 78% as singletons. Sequencing was carried out using PBMCs. These TCRs come from a man in his forties in good health and CMV-seronegative.

This chain joins TRBV19 and TRBJ1-6; D is unresolved. CDR1 LNHDA and CDR2 SQIVND come from the germline V gene (reference sequence). V gave up 8 bases and J gave up 7 bases, with 9 bases separating them. The CDR3 covers 12 residues. The CDR3, as DNA: TGTGCCAGTTCTACCGGGAATTCACCCCTCCACTTT. It codes for CASSTGNSPLHF.

V is TRBV11-2 and J is TRBJ2-7, with 8 positions matching TRBD1. Germline V gives CDR1 SGHAT, CDR2 FQNNGV. The CDR3 length is 14 residues. The trim removed 5 bases at V and 4 bases at J, leaving 7 bases unmatched. The CDR3 DNA reads TGTGCCAGCAGCCCAGACAGGGGAAAATACGAGCAGTACTTC. Translating gives CASSPDRGKYEQYF.

This clone was counted between two and nine times. The chain has TRBV19 and TRBJ2-5; TRBD2 matches at 8 bases. Trimming removed 6 bases from V and 7 bases from J; junction bases left unmatched: 10. Germline V CDR1 and CDR2: LNHDA, SQIVND (reference sequence). The CDR3 runs to 14 residues. CDR3 protein: CASRTSGGVGTQYF. The CDR3 DNA sequence: TGTGCCAGTAGGACGAGCGGGGGAGTCGGGACCCAGTACTTC.

J is TRBJ2-1 and V is TRBV5-6; 14 bases agree with TRBD2. From germline, CDR1 is SGHDT and CDR2 YYEEEE. The CDR3 is made up of 15 amino acids. V lost 5 bases to trimming and J lost 15 bases; unmatched junction nucleotides: 13. The CDR3 region has the DNA TGTGCCAGCAGTAATTGGGGACTAGCGGGGGACCGAGGGTTCTTC. Translated, it gives CASSNWGLAGDRGFF.

This chain joins TRBV6-6 and TRBJ2-7; TRBD1 agrees at 9 bases. Trimming cost V 5 bases and J 5 bases; bases outside gene matches: 13. The germline V gene encodes CDR1 MNHNY and CDR2 SVGAGI (reference sequence). The CDR3 consists of 16 residues. The CDR3 bases are TGTGCCAGCAGTCCAAACCGGGGGACAGGGCAACACGAGCAGTACTTC. This codes for CASSPNRGTGQHEQYF.

The J gene is TRBJ2-2, the V gene TRBV11-2; tentatively, D is TRBD2 (5 bases). Germline assignment: CDR1 SGHAT and CDR2 FQNNGV. CDR3 size: 15 residues. V lost 0 bases and J lost 3, with 8 bases in between. The CDR3 region is CASSLDPGYTGELFF. CDR3 in DNA: TGTGCCAGCAGCTTAGATCCGGGGTACACCGGGGAGCTGTTTTTT.

V and J are TRBV11-1 and TRBJ2-5, with D perhaps TRBD1 (5 bases). The CDR3 has 17 amino acids. Germline assignment: CDR1 SGHAT and CDR2 FQDESV (reference sequence). The ends were cut back, 1 base at V and 0 bases at J, with 15 bases in the middle. The CDR3 sequence is CASSLGRQSWYQETQYF. Written as DNA, the CDR3 is TGTGCCAGCAGCTTAGGGAGACAGTCCTGGTACCAAGAGACCCAGTACTTC.

The CDR3 nucleotides read TGTGCCAGCAGCTTCTTCCTGAACACTGAAGCTTTCTTT. Translation gives CASSFFLNTEAFF. The chain links TRBV13 to TRBJ1-1, with D hard to call. The CDR3 sequence is 13 residues long. Trimming took off 3 bases at V and 0 bases at J, with 5 bases between the two ends. Germline CDR1 reads PRHDT; CDR2 reads FYEKMQ (reference sequence).

The chain joins TRBV7-3 to TRBJ1-1, with D uncertain. The length of the CDR3 is 13 residues. Germline V gene lookup returns CDR1 SGHTA and CDR2 FQGTGA. Trimming stripped 1 base from V and 2 bases from J, with 5 bases between. CDR3 protein: CASSLNSNTEAFF. The CDR3 DNA sequence: TGTGCCAGCAGCTTAAACAGTAACACTGAAGCTTTCTTT.

The CDR3 DNA is TGTGCCAGCAGTGAAAAAGGGGGCTGGGGATCACCCCTCCACTTT. This sequence encodes CASSEKGGWGSPLHF. This sequence joins TRBV6-1 and TRBJ1-6; 7 bases are shared with TRBD1. Trimming cost V 2 bases and J 10 bases; bases outside gene matches: 8. This CDR3 comprises 15 residues. CDR1 MNHNS and CDR2 SASEGT come from the germline V gene.

The chain links TRBV13 to TRBJ2-7; D might be TRBD2 (6 bases). Germline loops: CDR1 PRHDT, CDR2 FYEKMQ (reference sequence). The CDR3 totals 17 residues. V lost 0 bases to trimming and J lost 0 bases, with 15 bases between them. The CDR3 loop reads CASSLGGLAVSSYEQYF. CDR3 coding DNA: TGTGCCAGCAGCTTAGGTGGGTTAGCGGTGAGCTCCTACGAGCAGTACTTC.

The chain has TRBV11-2 and TRBJ2-6; TRBD1 is a possible D gene (6 bases). Trimming pared 3 bases from V and 3 bases from J, leaving 6 bases between. CDR3 size: 14 residues. Germline V gives CDR1 SGHAT, CDR2 FQNNGV. CDR3 DNA: TGTGCCAGCAGCTTGACAGGTGGGGCCAACGTCCTGACTTTC. This translates into CASSLTGGANVLTF.

The chain combines TRBV27 with TRBJ2-5, with D maybe TRBD1 (7 bases). Germline V gene sequence: CDR1 MNHEY, CDR2 SMNVEV (reference sequence). Trimming left V 7 bases short and J 11 bases short, with 29 bases between. This CDR3 spans 16 amino acids. For the CDR3, the DNA is TGTGCCAGCACCCAGGAGGGGAACAGGGGAATGGGAGAGCAGTACTTC. Residues: CASTQEGNRGMGEQYF.

As DNA, the CDR3 is TGTGCCAGCAGCTTAGGACAGCAAGAGACCCAGTACTTC. It is translated as CASSLGQQETQYF. V is TRBV7-9 and J is TRBJ2-5; D may be TRBD1 (5 bases). V lost 1 base and J 2 bases, leaving 5 bases between the germline ends. Germline V gives CDR1 SEHNR, CDR2 FQNEAQ (reference sequence). The CDR3 has 13 residues. Complete variable domain (other parts from reference TRBV7-9 and TRBJ2-5): DTGVSQNPRHKITKRGQNVTFRCDPISEHNRLYWYRQTLGQGPEFLTYFQNEAQLEKSRLLSDRFSAERPKGSFSTLEIQRTEQGDSAMYLCASSLGQQETQYFGPGTRLLVL.